This TCR beta chain was identified during a study of T cells in localized non-small cell lung cancer. On this clone: Antigen specificity is unknown.

The germline gives CDR1 MNHNY, CDR2 SVGAGI (reference sequence). The CDR3 consists of 13 residues. The V end lost 7 bases, the J end lost 0 bases, and 6 bases lay between the germline ends. Overall study findings and caveats: One tumor region alone was sequenced, and heterogeneity therefore remains possible. Detection in adjacent lung was observed for a median about 56 of the top 100 tumor clones. Adjacent uninvolved lung had the highest clonality, suggesting focused antigen responses. An association was observed between higher blood T cell density and longer overall survival.

Libraries were prepared by immunoSEQ multiplex PCR; TCRdb keeps only in-frame clonotypes and omits some of them. This sample has more than 45,000 clones, with about 86% found just once. The sequencing used PBMCs, collected before any cancer treatment. The genes are TRBV6-6 and TRBJ2-2; D is possibly TRBD1 (5 bases). This receptor was taken from a man aged 40 to 70 with stage II lung adenocarcinoma. The CDR3 loop reads CASKQANTGELFF. The CDR3, as DNA: TGTGCCAGCAAACAGGCGAACACCGGGGAGCTGTTTTTT.